What follows are 20 T cell receptor beta chains derived from one specimen sequenced in a study of vaccination effects on CD4 cells after COVID-19. Here immunoSEQ multiplex PCR was the method, and the copy in TCRdb shows in-frame clones only, minus some. The profile covers about 73,000 clones, with nearly 75% appearing a single time and approximately 2% taken by the ten largest. These receptors' targets are unknown. Subsequent to 10 days of culture, CD4+ T cells were isolated. Vaccination of participants consisted of two doses of either the BNT162b2 or mRNA-1273 vaccine. The source material was CD4+ T cells from PBMCs cultured without peptide, sampled after COVID-19 vaccination. The receptors stem from a human donor who received a COVID-19 vaccine.

The gene calls are TRBV7-2 and TRBJ1-3; D may be TRBD1 (6 bases). CDR3 length: 14 residues. The germline V gene has CDR1 SGHTA and CDR2 FQGNSA. Trimming removed 3 bases from V and 4 bases from J, with 10 bases in between. This CDR3 reads CASSLSGTGNTIYF. CDR3 sequence (DNA): TGTGCCAGCAGCTTGTCAGGGACAGGAAACACCATATATTTT.

The chain carries TRBV7-9 and TRBJ2-7; D is unclear. Trimming stripped 2 bases from V and 6 bases from J, with 11 bases between. Germline lookup yields CDR1 SEHNR and CDR2 FQNEAQ (reference sequence). The length of the CDR3 is 13 residues. CDR3 DNA sequence: TGTGCCAGCAGCTTATCCTCCTCGACCGAGCAGTACGTC. It is translated as CASSLSSSTEQYV.

The table lists this clone with a few counts. The chain recombines TRBV27 with TRBJ2-2; possibly TRBD2 for D (6 bases). CDR1 is MNHEY, CDR2 SMNVEV, per germline (reference sequence). This CDR3 is built from 15 residues. V shed 5 bases and J shed 2 bases, with 12 bases lying between them. The CDR3 here is CASSGRDRNTGELFF. CDR3 coding DNA: TGTGCCAGCAGTGGGCGGGACCGCAACACCGGGGAGCTGTTTTTT.

This sequence joins TRBV20-1 and TRBJ1-1, with 8 nucleotides matching TRBD1. The CDR3 consists of 10 residues. V lost 5 bases, J lost 11 bases, and 4 bases stayed unmatched. Germline CDR1 is DFQATT and CDR2 is SNEGSKA (reference sequence). CDR3 region: CSAGQGQAFF. CDR3 nucleotides: TGCAGTGCTGGACAGGGTCAGGCTTTCTTT.

Only a few counts were recorded for this clone. The chain links TRBV18 to TRBJ1-5; D possibly corresponds to TRBD1 (6 bases). The ends were cut back, 3 bases at V and 2 bases at J, with 11 bases in the middle. Germline values: CDR1 KGHSH, CDR2 LQKENI. There are 15 residues in the CDR3. The CDR3 DNA follows: TGTGCCAGCTCACCCCAGGAGGGGGGCAATCAGCCCCAGCATTTT. As protein: CASSPQEGGNQPQHF.

A note on this clone: Other DNA sequences in the sample encode the same CDR3. The chain has TRBV5-1 and TRBJ1-4; 7 nucleotides align to TRBD1. V was clipped by 5 bases and J by 3 bases; unmatched bases: 1. CDR1 is SGHRS and CDR2 is YFSETQ in the germline V gene. The CDR3 sequence is 13 residues long. DNA for the CDR3: TGCGCCAGCAGGCAGGGGGCTAATGAAAAACTGTTTTTT. Its translation is CASRQGANEKLFF.

The chain uses TRBV7-8 and TRBJ1-5; no clear D gene. Germline V lookup: CDR1 SGHVS, CDR2 FQNEAQ. Trimming left V 1 base short and J 3 bases short, with 13 bases between. This CDR3 contains 16 residues. This CDR3 reads CASSLVSGGINQPQHF. DNA of the CDR3: TGTGCCAGCAGCTTAGTGTCTGGAGGAATCAATCAGCCCCAGCATTTT.

J is TRBJ1-4 and V is TRBV10-2; D ambiguous. The length of the CDR3 is 10 residues. CDR1 WSHSY and CDR2 SAAADI come from the germline V gene. V lost 6 bases, J lost 7 bases, and 3 bases lay in between. The CDR3 loop reads CASRFEKLFF. The CDR3 coding sequence is TGCGCCAGCAGGTTTGAAAAACTGTTTTTT.

The chain uses TRBV28 and TRBJ2-5; the D gene could be TRBD1 or TRBD2 (8 bases each). Germline CDR1 reads MDHEN; CDR2 reads SYDVKM. The CDR3 spans 17 residues. V gave up 6 bases and J gave up 2 bases, with 22 bases separating them. CDR3 DNA: TGTGCCAGCAGCGGGAGGGGGACAGGCCCTTTTCAAGAGACCCAGTACTTC. Its protein is CASSGRGTGPFQETQYF.

This chain connects TRBV29-1 to TRBJ1-1; no clear D gene. V was pared by 4 bases and J by 5 bases, with 17 bases between. CDR3 size: 14 residues. The germline V gene has CDR1 SQVTM and CDR2 ANQGSEA. The CDR3 sequence: CSVALPGGKTEAFF. CDR3 nucleotides: TGCAGCGTTGCCCTCCCTGGAGGGAAGACTGAAGCTTTCTTT.

This chain connects TRBV6-5 to TRBJ2-5, with D possibly matching TRBD2 (6 bases). CDR1 MNHEY and CDR2 SVGAGI come from the germline V gene. This CDR3 region has 15 residues. Trimming left V 6 bases short and J 3 bases short, with 17 bases between. The CDR3 loop reads CASSYTGTRKETQYF. The CDR3, as DNA: TGTGCCAGCAGCTACACCGGGACTCGTAAAGAGACCCAGTACTTC.

The chain links TRBV25-1 to TRBJ1-4; D possibly corresponds to TRBD1 (5 bases). V shed 2 bases and J shed 4 bases, with 11 bases lying between them. Germline V gene sequence: CDR1 MGHDK, CDR2 SYGVNS. The CDR3 is 15 amino acids. CDR3 protein: CASSEKGKSNEKLFF. CDR3 coding DNA: TGTGCCAGCAGTGAAAAGGGGAAGAGTAATGAAAAACTGTTTTTT.

The chain is built from TRBV2 and TRBJ2-7, with D perhaps TRBD1 or TRBD2 (6 bases each). Trimming cost V 5 bases and J 2 bases, with 10 bases left between them. This CDR3 region has 13 residues. Germline V gene data show CDR1 as SNHLY and CDR2 as FYNNEI. The chain's CDR3 is CASSKGGTYEQYV. The DNA for the CDR3 is TGTGCCAGCAGTAAAGGGGGGACCTACGAGCAGTACGTC.

The chain carries TRBV25-1 and TRBJ1-1; TRBD1 is a possible D gene (6 bases). Per germline, CDR1 MGHDK and CDR2 SYGVNS. This CDR3 has 15 amino acids. V was trimmed by 6 bases and J by 0 bases, leaving 14 bases between them. Here the CDR3 reads CASSMPGHLNTEAFF. DNA of the CDR3: TGTGCCAGCAGCATGCCGGGACACTTGAACACTGAAGCTTTCTTT.

Details on this clone: Other DNA sequences within the sample encode an identical CDR3. The chain recombines TRBV18 with TRBJ2-1; unclear D gene. CDR1 and CDR2 from the germline V gene are KGHSH and LQKENI. This CDR3 region has 15 residues. The V end was cut by 3 bases, the J end by 3 bases, with 12 bases between. The CDR3 here is CASSPSGFSYNEQFF. CDR3 nucleotides: TGTGCCAGCTCACCGTCTGGGTTTAGCTACAATGAGCAGTTCTTC.

This clone came up a few times. V is TRBV5-1 and J is TRBJ1-1, with D unresolved. The germline gives CDR1 SGHRS, CDR2 YFSETQ. This CDR3 is built from 13 residues. The V end was cut by 0 bases, the J end by 4 bases, with 7 bases between. The CDR3: CASSLAAFTEAFF. The CDR3 coding sequence is TGCGCCAGCAGCTTGGCGGCCTTCACTGAAGCTTTCTTT.

This clone was picked up one time. The chain links TRBV18 to TRBJ2-2; 7 nucleotides agree with TRBD1. From germline, CDR1 is KGHSH and CDR2 LQKENI. The junction had 8 bases not matched to a gene; V was cut back by 6 bases and J by 7 bases. The CDR3 runs 14 residues. In DNA, the CDR3 is TGTGCCAGCTCTTACGACAGGGATATCGGGGAGCTGTTTTTT. As protein: CASSYDRDIGELFF.

J is TRBJ1-4 and V is TRBV10-1; D possibly corresponds to TRBD1 (6 bases). The CDR3 is made up of 16 amino acids. The V gene's germline CDR1 is WNHNN and CDR2 SYGVQD (reference sequence). V lost 2 bases and J 8 bases, leaving 18 bases between the germline ends. The CDR3 spells CASSEQAGEIREKLFF. In nucleotides, the CDR3 is TGCGCCAGCAGTGAGCAGGCAGGGGAAATTCGGGAAAAACTGTTTTTT.

The chain combines TRBV29-1 with TRBJ2-3; 14 nucleotides match TRBD2. V dropped 6 bases and J dropped 1; count of bases not matched to a gene: 6. The germline V gene encodes CDR1 SQVTM and CDR2 ANQGSEA. The CDR3 loop spans 16 amino acids. This CDR3 is CSVSGLAGVGTDTQYF. CDR3 nucleotides: TGCAGCGTCTCGGGACTAGCGGGGGTCGGCACAGATACGCAGTATTTT.

This clone showed up just a few times. The chain links TRBV30 to TRBJ1-5; D perhaps matches TRBD1 (6 bases). The length of the CDR3 is 15 residues. With 2 bases removed from V and 9 bases from J, the gap between germline ends came to 20 bases. Germline CDR1 reads GTSNPN; CDR2 reads SVGIG (reference sequence). The CDR3 region has the DNA TGTGCCTGGAGTAGGGGGGCAGGGACTAGAGGGCCCCAGCATTTT. Amino acids: CAWSRGAGTRGPQHF.